The 21 T cell receptor beta chains below were found in one sample sequenced in a study of blood T cells in healthy people across ages. Primed by a sample-barcoded 5' primer and a J-beta primer mix, a second PCR proceeded for 7 to 11 cycles. TCRdb called the 5' RACE reads again in MiXCR, with one record for every CDR3 protein. The data show fewer than 2 million distinct CDR3 sequences, with about 39% seen just once and 23% held by the top ten. The sequenced material came from blood. The receptor source for this set is a human donor in good health.

The chain has TRBV18 and TRBJ1-1, with D possibly matching TRBD1 (5 bases). The CDR3 has 15 amino acids. V was cut by 3 bases and J by 1 base, with 12 bases left in between. From germline, CDR1 is KGHSH and CDR2 LQKENI. Here the CDR3 reads CASSPVGLGNTEAFF. The CDR3 DNA sequence: TGTGCCAGCTCACCCGTGGGGCTCGGGAACACTGAAGCTTTCTTT. The full variable domain, its missing parts supplied by reference TRBV18 and TRBJ1-1, is NAGVMQNPRHLVRRRGQEARLRCSPMKGHSHVYWYRQLPEEGLKFMVYLQKENIIDESGMPKERFSAEFPKEGPSILRIQQVVRGDSAAYFCASSPVGLGNTEAFFGQGTRLTVV.

The gene calls are TRBV20-1 and TRBJ2-6; 8 positions match TRBD1. The CDR3 is made up of 16 amino acids. Looked up from germline, CDR1 is DFQATT and CDR2 is SNEGSKA (reference sequence). V shed 6 bases and J 0 bases; nucleotides not matched to a gene: 7. This CDR3 is CSALAGQGSGANVLTF. The DNA for the CDR3 is TGCAGTGCGTTAGCCGGACAGGGCTCTGGGGCCAACGTCCTGACTTTC.

This clonotype was found a few times. The chain has TRBV4-2 and TRBJ2-7, with D tentatively TRBD1 or TRBD2 (5 bases each). V was trimmed by 3 bases and J by 11 bases, leaving 17 bases between them. This CDR3 is built from 13 residues. Germline V gene sequence: CDR1 LGHNA, CDR2 YNFKEQ. CDR3 nucleotide sequence: TGTGCCAGCAGCCAGGGACGGGCATCGGATAAGTACTTC. This gives the protein CASSQGRASDKYF.

The rearrangement links TRBV27 to TRBJ1-6; D uncertain. Trimming removed 5 bases from V and 7 bases from J, with 15 bases in between. The CDR3 contains 15 residues. The germline V gene encodes CDR1 MNHEY and CDR2 SMNVEV (reference sequence). This chain's CDR3 is CASSLPNIGNSPLHF. The DNA for the CDR3 is TGTGCCAGCAGTCTTCCCAACATAGGGAATTCACCCCTCCACTTT.

This clonotype was counted many times. The rearrangement links TRBV7-2 to TRBJ1-2, with unresolved D. CDR1 SGHTA and CDR2 FQGNSA come from the germline V gene. The CDR3 is made up of 13 amino acids. Trimming shortened V by 2 bases and J by 9 bases, and 13 bases separated the two germline ends. The CDR3 reads CASSLHTDMRYTF. The CDR3, as DNA: TGTGCCAGCAGCTTACATACCGATATGCGCTACACCTTC.

This clonotype was detected only a few times. The chain couples TRBV6-1 to TRBJ1-5; D is perhaps TRBD1 (5 bases). The CDR3 sequence is 13 residues long. V was clipped by 7 bases and J by 5 bases, with 12 bases between them. Germline loops: CDR1 MNHNS, CDR2 SASEGT. For the CDR3, the DNA is TGTGCCAGCATTGGGACCCAACATCAGCCCCAGCATTTT. Translated: CASIGTQHQPQHF.

The CDR3 DNA follows: TGCGCCAGCAGCCCAGGGACAGGGCATGGTGAGCAGTTCTTC. Protein: CASSPGTGHGEQFF. The rearrangement uses TRBV4-3 and TRBJ2-1, with 9 bases matching TRBD1. The length of the CDR3 is 14 residues. Germline assignment: CDR1 LGHNA and CDR2 YSLEER. The V gene end was trimmed by 4 bases and the J gene end by 9 bases; junction bases not matched to a gene: 7.

The chain recombines TRBV28 with TRBJ2-7, with a possible D match to TRBD1 (5 bases). Germline values: CDR1 MDHEN, CDR2 SYDVKM. The CDR3 runs to 14 residues. V was shortened by 7 bases and J by 2 bases, with 15 bases between the two germline ends. The CDR3 region is CASKLRQRPYEQYF. CDR3 in DNA: TGTGCCAGCAAACTACGACAGCGACCCTACGAGCAGTACTTC. Variable domain in full (rest from reference TRBV28 and TRBJ2-7): DVKVTQSSRYLVKRTGEKVFLECVQDMDHENMFWYRQDPGLGLRLIYFSYDVKMKEKGDIPEGYSVSREKKERFSLILESASTNQTSMYLCASKLRQRPYEQYFGPGTRLTVT.

This chain uses TRBV7-2 with TRBJ2-1; D not certain. CDR1 and CDR2 (germline): SGHTA, FQGNSA. Trimming left V 0 bases short and J 3 bases short, with 12 bases between. This CDR3 has 16 amino acids. The CDR3 reads CASSLAGPVLYNEQFF. The CDR3 region has the DNA TGTGCCAGCAGCTTAGCGGGCCCCGTTCTCTACAATGAGCAGTTCTTC. Combining the CDR3 with reference TRBV7-2 and TRBJ2-1 gives the whole variable domain GAGVSQSPSNKVTEKGKDVELRCDPISGHTALYWYRQSLGQGLEFLIYFQGNSAPDKSGLPSDRFSAERTGGSVSTLTIQRTQQEDSAVYLCASSLAGPVLYNEQFFGPGTRLTVL.

This clonotype appeared a few times. The chain uses TRBV12-5 and TRBJ2-3, with D unresolved. This CDR3 is built from 15 residues. Germline CDR1 LGHNT, CDR2 FRNRAP. V gave up 4 bases and J gave up 3 bases, with 14 bases separating them. The DNA of the CDR3 is TGTGCTAGTGGTTCCCGGGTTGCGGCGACAGATACGCAGTATTTT. It specifies CASGSRVAATDTQYF.

The V gene is TRBV27, the J gene TRBJ1-4, with a tentative D call TRBD1 (5 bases). The CDR3 is 13 amino acids. CDR1 is MNHEY, CDR2 SMNVEV, per germline (reference sequence). V shed 4 bases and J shed 6 bases, with 9 bases lying between them. CDR3: CASSWDRDEKLFF. Written as DNA, the CDR3 is TGTGCCAGCAGTTGGGACCGGGATGAAAAACTGTTTTTT.

As DNA, the CDR3 is TGTGCCAGCAGCTTAGTTATGGGACAGGCCTTCAATGAGCAGTTCTTC. It is translated as CASSLVMGQAFNEQFF. V usage is TRBV7-9 and J usage is TRBJ2-1; TRBD1 aligns across 8 bases. The germline CDR1 and CDR2 sequences are SEHNR and FQNEAQ (reference sequence). The CDR3 length is 16 residues. Trimming cost V 1 base and J 6 bases; bases outside gene matches: 8.

V usage is TRBV20-1 and J usage is TRBJ2-7; 7 bases fit TRBD1. With the DNA end fitting TRBJ2-5 better, the J assignment may be wrong. Germline lookup yields CDR1 DFQATT and CDR2 SNEGSKA (reference sequence). The CDR3 covers 17 residues. The CDR3 region is CSAPRPAKQGLIGTQYF. DNA for the CDR3: TGCAGTGCTCCACGCCCTGCAAAACAGGGGTTAATAGGGACCCAGTACTTC.

The rearrangement uses TRBV29-1 and TRBJ2-6; no firm D call. This CDR3 is 12 amino acids long. CDR1 is SQVTM and CDR2 is ANQGSEA in the germline V gene. Deletions cut 7 bases from V and 1 base from J, with 5 bases between. This CDR3 is CSGMSGANVLTF. CDR3 coding DNA: TGCAGCGGTATGTCTGGGGCCAACGTCCTGACTTTC.

The chain employs TRBV19 and TRBJ1-1; D not resolved. V was trimmed by 7 bases and J by 0 bases, leaving 9 bases between them. This CDR3 comprises 13 residues. Germline CDR1 and CDR2: LNHDA and SQIVND (reference sequence). The CDR3 bases are TGTGCCAGTATTGGGGAGATGAACACTGAAGCTTTCTTT. It encodes CASIGEMNTEAFF.

This clonotype was picked up a small number of times. The J gene is TRBJ1-2, the V gene TRBV12-3 or TRBV12-4; D unresolved. V lost 4 bases to trimming and J lost 7 bases, with 19 bases between them. The CDR3 is 15 residues long. This CDR3 reads CASSSHRLMGFGYTF. Here the CDR3 DNA reads TGTGCCAGCAGTTCACACCGCCTAATGGGGTTTGGCTACACCTTC.

The chain employs TRBV15 and TRBJ2-3, with 7 bases aligning to TRBD2. With 3 bases clipped from V and 2 bases from J, the junction kept 5 bases outside the gene matches. The CDR3 consists of 15 residues. Per the germline V gene, CDR1 is LNHNV and CDR2 is YYDKDF (reference sequence). CDR3 sequence reads: CATSSGSGLTDTQYF. CDR3 in DNA: TGTGCCACCAGCAGCGGTAGCGGGCTCACAGATACGCAGTATTTT.

The CDR3 loop reads CASSQERNGVSYNEQFF. In DNA form, the CDR3 reads TGCGCCAGCAGCCAAGAAAGGAACGGGGTGTCCTACAATGAGCAGTTCTTC. The rearrangement uses TRBV4-3 and TRBJ2-1; possibly TRBD2 for D (5 bases). CDR3 size: 17 residues. Germline values: CDR1 LGHNA, CDR2 YSLEER. V was trimmed by 0 bases and J by 1 base, leaving 13 bases between them.

This clonotype was seen ten or more times. The chain carries TRBV28 and TRBJ2-7; D may be TRBD2 (6 bases). V lost 3 bases and J 2 bases, leaving 14 bases between the germline ends. The germline CDR1 and CDR2 sequences are MDHEN and SYDVKM. CDR3 length: 15 amino acids. CDR3 DNA: TGTGCCAGCAGTTTTAGGCGCGGCGGGGCCTACGAGCAGTACTTC. Amino acid sequence: CASSFRRGGAYEQYF.

The genes are TRBV3-1 and TRBJ1-1; D is perhaps TRBD1 (6 bases). Germline V CDR1 and CDR2: LGHDT, YNNKEL (reference sequence). There are 15 residues in the CDR3. Trimming left V 0 bases short and J 5 bases short, with 13 bases between. CDR3 bases: TGTGCCAGCAGCCAAGATTGGATGCAGGGGACTGAAGCTTTCTTT. Translated, it gives CASSQDWMQGTEAFF.

As regards this clonotype: The germline gene is not matched at one end of the junction; a read error may be the cause. V gene TRBV11-1 combines with J gene TRBJ1-5, with TRBD1 identical over 10 bases. CDR3 size: 16 residues. Looked up from germline, CDR1 is SGHAT and CDR2 is FQDESV (reference sequence). CDR3 DNA sequence: TGCGCCAGCAGCTTGGAGAGGGGGACAGGGGTTCAGCCCCAGCATTTT. It codes for CASSLERGTGVQPQHF.